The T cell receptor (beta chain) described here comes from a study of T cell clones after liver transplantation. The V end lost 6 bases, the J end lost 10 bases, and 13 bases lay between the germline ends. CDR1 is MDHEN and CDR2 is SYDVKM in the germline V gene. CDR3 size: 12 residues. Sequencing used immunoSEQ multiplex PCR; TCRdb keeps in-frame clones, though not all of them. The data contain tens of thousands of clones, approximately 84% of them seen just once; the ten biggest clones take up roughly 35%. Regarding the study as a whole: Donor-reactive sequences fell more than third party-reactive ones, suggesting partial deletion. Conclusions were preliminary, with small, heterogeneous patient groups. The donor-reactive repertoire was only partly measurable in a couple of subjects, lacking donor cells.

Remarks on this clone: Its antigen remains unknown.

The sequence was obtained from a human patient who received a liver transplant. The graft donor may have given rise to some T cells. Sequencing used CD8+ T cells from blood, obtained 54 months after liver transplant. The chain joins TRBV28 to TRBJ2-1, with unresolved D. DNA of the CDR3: TGTGCCAGCAGCTCCGACAATTACGAGCAGTTCTTC. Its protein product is CASSSDNYEQFF.